This TCR beta chain was captured by sequencing in a study of T cells in Graves' hyperthyroidism and ophthalmopathy. Exclusion of patients followed from uncontrolled infection, other autoimmune disease, pregnancy or lactation. Germline V lookup: CDR1 SQVTM, CDR2 ANQGSEA. The CDR3 extends over 14 amino acids. The V and J ends lost 3 bases and 4 bases respectively, with 13 bases between them. Amplified TCR beta CDR3 regions came from RNA transcripts. An initial round of RT-PCR targeting the TCR CDR3 relied on the HTBI primer set. TCRdb used MiXCR to reprocess the multiplex PCR reads, holding one entry per CDR3 protein. This sample has 620,000 or so distinct CDR3 sequences, with more than 12% found just once. This clonotype occurred many times. Its antigen is not identified. Regarding the study as a whole: Most thyroid clonotypes that were expanded above 0.001 also turned up in blood.

The origin of this receptor is a woman in her 50s with Graves' ophthalmopathy. Specimen: blood. The V and J genes are TRBV29-1 and TRBJ2-1; the D gene is possibly TRBD2 (5 bases). The CDR3 region has the DNA TGCAGCGTTGACCAGTCCGGGGTGTACAATGAGCAGTTCTTC. As protein: CSVDQSGVYNEQFF.